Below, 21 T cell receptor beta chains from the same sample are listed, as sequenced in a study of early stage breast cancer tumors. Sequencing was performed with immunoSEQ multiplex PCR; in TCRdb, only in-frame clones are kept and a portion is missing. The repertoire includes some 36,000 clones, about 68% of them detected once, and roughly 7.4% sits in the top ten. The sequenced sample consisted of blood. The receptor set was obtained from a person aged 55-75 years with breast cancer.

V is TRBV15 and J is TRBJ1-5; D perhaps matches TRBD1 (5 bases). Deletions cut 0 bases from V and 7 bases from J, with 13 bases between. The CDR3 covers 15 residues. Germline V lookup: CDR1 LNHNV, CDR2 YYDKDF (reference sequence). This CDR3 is CATSRDPGGVQPQHF. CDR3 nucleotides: TGTGCCACCAGCAGAGATCCTGGGGGAGTGCAGCCCCAGCATTTT.

The chain's CDR3 is CASSLGLAAAYQETQYF. CDR3 DNA sequence: TGCGCCAGCAGCTTGGGACTAGCGGCCGCGTACCAAGAGACCCAGTACTTC. The chain is built from TRBV5-1 and TRBJ2-5; 9 bases map to TRBD2. Germline assignment: CDR1 SGHRS and CDR2 YFSETQ. J was trimmed by 0 bases and V by 0 bases; bases with no gene match: 6. This CDR3 is built from 17 residues.

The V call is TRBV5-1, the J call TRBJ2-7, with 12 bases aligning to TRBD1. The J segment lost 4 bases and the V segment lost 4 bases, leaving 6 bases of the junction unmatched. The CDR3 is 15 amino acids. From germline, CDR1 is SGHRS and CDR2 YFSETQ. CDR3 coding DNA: TGCGCCAGCAGCCCGGGACAGGGGGCCGTGTACGAGCAGTACTTC. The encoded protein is CASSPGQGAVYEQYF.

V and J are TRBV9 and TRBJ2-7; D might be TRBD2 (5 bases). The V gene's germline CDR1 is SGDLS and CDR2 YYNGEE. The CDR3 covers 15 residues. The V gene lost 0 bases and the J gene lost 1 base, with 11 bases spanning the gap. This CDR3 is CASSVGRSQSYEQYF. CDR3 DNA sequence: TGTGCCAGCAGCGTAGGGAGGTCCCAGTCCTACGAGCAGTACTTC.

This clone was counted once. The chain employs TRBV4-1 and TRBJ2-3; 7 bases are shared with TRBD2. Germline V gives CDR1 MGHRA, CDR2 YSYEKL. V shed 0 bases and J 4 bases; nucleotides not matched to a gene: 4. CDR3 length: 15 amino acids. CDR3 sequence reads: CASSQEGRGPDTQYF. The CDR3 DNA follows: TGCGCCAGCAGCCAAGAGGGGAGGGGCCCAGATACGCAGTATTTT.

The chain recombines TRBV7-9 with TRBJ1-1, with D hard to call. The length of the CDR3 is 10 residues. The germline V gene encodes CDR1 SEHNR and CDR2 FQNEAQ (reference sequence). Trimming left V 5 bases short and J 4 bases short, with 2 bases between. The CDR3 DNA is TGTGCCAGCAGCATCACTGAAGCTTTCTTT. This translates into CASSITEAFF.

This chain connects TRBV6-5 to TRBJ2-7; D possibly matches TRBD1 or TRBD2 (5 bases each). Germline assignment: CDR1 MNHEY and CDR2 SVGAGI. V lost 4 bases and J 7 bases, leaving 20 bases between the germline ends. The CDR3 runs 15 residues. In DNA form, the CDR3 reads TGTGCCAGCAGTTCGGGGACGGGGACGTTGGAGGAGCAGTACTTC. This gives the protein CASSSGTGTLEEQYF.

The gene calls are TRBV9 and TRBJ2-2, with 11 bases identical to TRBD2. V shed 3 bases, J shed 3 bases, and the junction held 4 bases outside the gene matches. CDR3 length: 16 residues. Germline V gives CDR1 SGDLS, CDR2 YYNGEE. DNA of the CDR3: TGTGCCAGCAGCGCCGGGACTAGCGGACACACCGGGGAGCTGTTTTTT. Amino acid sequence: CASSAGTSGHTGELFF.

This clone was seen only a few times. For the CDR3, the DNA is TGTGCCTGGAGAGGGAGCACCTCACCCCTCCACTTT. As protein: CAWRGSTSPLHF. The V gene is TRBV30, the J gene TRBJ1-6, with D unclear. The CDR3 runs to 12 residues. From germline, CDR1 is GTSNPN and CDR2 SVGIG (reference sequence). Trimming stripped 3 bases from V and 10 bases from J, with 10 bases between.

CDR3 in DNA: TGTGCCAGCAGCTCGACCCGGGCTCGGAACACTGAAGCTTTCTTT. It codes for CASSSTRARNTEAFF. The chain combines TRBV5-8 with TRBJ1-1; D not certain. The CDR3 has 15 residues. CDR1 and CDR2 (germline): SGHTS, YDEGEE. The V and J ends lost 3 bases and 1 base respectively, with 13 bases between them.

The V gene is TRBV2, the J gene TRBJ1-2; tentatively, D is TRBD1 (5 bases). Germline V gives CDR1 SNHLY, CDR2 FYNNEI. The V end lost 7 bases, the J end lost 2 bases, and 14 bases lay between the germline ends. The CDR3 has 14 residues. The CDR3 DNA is TGTGCCAGCAAGGCGGGGGGGGTGAACTATGGCTACACCTTC. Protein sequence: CASKAGGVNYGYTF.

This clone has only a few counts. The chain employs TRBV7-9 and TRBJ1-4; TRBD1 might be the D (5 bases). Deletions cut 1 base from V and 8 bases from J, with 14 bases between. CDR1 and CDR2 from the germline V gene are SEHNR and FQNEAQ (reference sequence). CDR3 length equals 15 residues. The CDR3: CASSLGAQGDEKLFF. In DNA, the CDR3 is TGTGCCAGCAGCTTAGGCGCGCAGGGAGACGAAAAACTGTTTTTT.

The CDR3 DNA reads as TGTGCCAGCTCACCACTTAGTGCTAGCGGGAGGAGCTCCTACAATGAGCAGTTCTTC. Translating it yields CASSPLSASGRSSYNEQFF. This chain links TRBV18 with TRBJ2-1, with 11 bases identical to TRBD2. Germline V lookup: CDR1 KGHSH, CDR2 LQKENI. The CDR3 contains 19 residues. V gave up 1 base and J gave up 0 bases; unmatched junction bases: 8.

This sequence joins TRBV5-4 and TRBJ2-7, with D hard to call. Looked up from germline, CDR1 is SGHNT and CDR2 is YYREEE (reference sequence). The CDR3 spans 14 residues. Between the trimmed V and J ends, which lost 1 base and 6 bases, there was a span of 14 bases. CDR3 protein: CASSLKGAVGEQYF. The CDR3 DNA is TGTGCCAGCAGCTTGAAGGGCGCAGTAGGCGAGCAGTACTTC.

The CDR3 reads CASRGTGGTGYTF. The CDR3 DNA sequence: TGTGCCAGCCGGGGGACAGGGGGCACTGGCTACACCTTC. The chain couples TRBV6-6 to TRBJ1-2; TRBD1 agrees at 12 bases. V was clipped by 8 bases and J by 7 bases; unmatched bases: 5. The germline V gene encodes CDR1 MNHNY and CDR2 SVGAGI (reference sequence). The CDR3 extends over 13 amino acids.

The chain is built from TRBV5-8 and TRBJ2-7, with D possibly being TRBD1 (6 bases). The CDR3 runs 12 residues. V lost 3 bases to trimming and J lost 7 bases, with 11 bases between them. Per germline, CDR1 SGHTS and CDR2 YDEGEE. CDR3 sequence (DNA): TGTGCCAGCAGCTACAGGGTCTGGGAGCAGTACTTC. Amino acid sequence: CASSYRVWEQYF.

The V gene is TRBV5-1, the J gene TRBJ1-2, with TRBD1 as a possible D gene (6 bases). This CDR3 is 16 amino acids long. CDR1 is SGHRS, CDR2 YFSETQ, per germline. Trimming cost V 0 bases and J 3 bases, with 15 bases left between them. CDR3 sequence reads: CASSLESGGADYGYTF. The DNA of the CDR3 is TGCGCCAGCAGCTTGGAGAGTGGGGGCGCGGACTATGGCTACACCTTC.

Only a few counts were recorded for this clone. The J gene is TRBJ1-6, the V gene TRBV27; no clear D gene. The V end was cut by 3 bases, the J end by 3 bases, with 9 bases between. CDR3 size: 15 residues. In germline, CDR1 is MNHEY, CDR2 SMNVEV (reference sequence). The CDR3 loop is CASSFGIFYNSPLHF. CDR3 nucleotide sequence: TGTGCCAGCAGTTTTGGCATTTTCTATAATTCACCCCTCCACTTT.

The DNA of the CDR3 is TGTGCAAGTCGCTCCGGGACAGGCTATTCTGACACTGAAGCTTTCTTT. It yields the protein CASRSGTGYSDTEAFF. The chain couples TRBV12-2 to TRBJ1-1; TRBD1, the D gene given by the table, was not confirmed from the DNA. TRBV12-2 is tagged as a pseudogene. The CDR3 covers 16 residues.

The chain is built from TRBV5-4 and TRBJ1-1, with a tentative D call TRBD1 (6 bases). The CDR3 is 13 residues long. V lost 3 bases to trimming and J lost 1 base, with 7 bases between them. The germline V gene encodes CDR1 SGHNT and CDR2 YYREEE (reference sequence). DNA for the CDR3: TGTGCCAGCAGCTGGACAGCGAACACTGAAGCTTTCTTT. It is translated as CASSWTANTEAFF.

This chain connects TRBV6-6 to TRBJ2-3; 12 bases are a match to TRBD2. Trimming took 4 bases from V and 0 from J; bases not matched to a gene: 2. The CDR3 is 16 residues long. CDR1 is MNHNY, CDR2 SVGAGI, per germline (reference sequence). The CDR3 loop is CASSWGTSGSTDTQYF. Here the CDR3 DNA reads TGTGCCAGCAGTTGGGGGACTAGCGGGAGCACAGATACGCAGTATTTT.